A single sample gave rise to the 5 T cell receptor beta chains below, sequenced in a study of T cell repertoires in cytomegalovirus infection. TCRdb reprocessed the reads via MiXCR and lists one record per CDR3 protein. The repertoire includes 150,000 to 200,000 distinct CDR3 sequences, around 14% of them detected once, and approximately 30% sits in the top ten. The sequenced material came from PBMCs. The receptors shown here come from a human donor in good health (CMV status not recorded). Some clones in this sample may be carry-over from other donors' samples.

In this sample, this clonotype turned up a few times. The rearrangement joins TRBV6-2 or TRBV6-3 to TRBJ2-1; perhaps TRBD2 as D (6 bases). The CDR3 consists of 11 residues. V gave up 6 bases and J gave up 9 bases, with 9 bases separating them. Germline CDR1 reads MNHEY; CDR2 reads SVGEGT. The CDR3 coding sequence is TGTGCCAGCAGAGGAGCGGGTGAGCAGTTCTTC. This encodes CASRGAGEQFF.

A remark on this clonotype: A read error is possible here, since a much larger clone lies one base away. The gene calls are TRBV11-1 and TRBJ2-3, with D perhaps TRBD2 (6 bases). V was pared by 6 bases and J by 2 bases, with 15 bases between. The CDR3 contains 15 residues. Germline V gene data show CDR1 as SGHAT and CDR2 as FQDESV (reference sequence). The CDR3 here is CASRRGAGPTDTQYF. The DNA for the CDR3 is TGTGCCAGCAGGCGTGGGGCGGGACCCACAGATACGCAGTATTTT.

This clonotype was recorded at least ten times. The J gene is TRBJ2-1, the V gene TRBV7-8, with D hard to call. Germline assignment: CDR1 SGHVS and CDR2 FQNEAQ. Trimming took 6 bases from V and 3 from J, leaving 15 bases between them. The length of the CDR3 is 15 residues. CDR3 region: CASRPWTDLYNEQFF. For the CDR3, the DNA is TGTGCCAGCAGACCTTGGACGGACCTCTACAATGAGCAGTTCTTC.

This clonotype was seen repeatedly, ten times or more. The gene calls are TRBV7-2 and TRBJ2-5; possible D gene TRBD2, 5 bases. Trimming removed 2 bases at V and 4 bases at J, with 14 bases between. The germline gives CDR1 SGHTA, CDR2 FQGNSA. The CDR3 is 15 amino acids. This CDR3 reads CASSLNPPEGETQYF. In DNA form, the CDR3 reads TGTGCCAGCAGCTTAAACCCGCCAGAGGGAGAGACCCAGTACTTC.

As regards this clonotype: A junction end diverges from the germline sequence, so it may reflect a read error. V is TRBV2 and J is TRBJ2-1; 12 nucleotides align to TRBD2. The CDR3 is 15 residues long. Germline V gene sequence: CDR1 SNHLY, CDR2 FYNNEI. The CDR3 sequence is CASNPPGLAGNEQFF. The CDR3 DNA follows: TGTGCTAGCAACCCCCCGGGACTAGCGGGTAATGAGCAGTTCTTC.